This T cell receptor (beta chain) was found in a study of shared clonotypes between healthy human individuals. The overall study: Serving as donors were a couple of women and a few men, whose ages spanned 18 to 49.

Clones were sequenced by immunoSEQ multiplex PCR, and TCRdb holds only the in-frame ones, with some missing. The profile shows about 1.5 million clones, more than 95% of them singletons. Every one of the donors was a Caucasian adult that lived in Nashville, Tennessee. Germline trimming cut 4 bases from V and 6 bases from J; bases unmatched to any gene: 9. The germline V gene encodes CDR1 SGHRS and CDR2 YFSETQ. The CDR3 totals 15 residues. The sequencing input was naive CD4+ T cells sorted from blood. Stated subset: CD45RA+ positively selected. The source of this sequence is a man aged 25-45 years in good health. J is TRBJ2-1 and V is TRBV5-1; TRBD2 agrees at 8 bases. Here the CDR3 reads CASSRSAGGINEQFF. The CDR3 nucleotides are TGCGCCAGCAGCCGGTCGGCGGGAGGTATCAATGAGCAGTTCTTC. Combining the CDR3 with reference TRBV5-1 and TRBJ2-1 gives the whole variable domain KAGVTQTPRYLIKTRGQQVTLSCSPISGHRSVSWYQQTPGQGLQFLFEYFSETQRNKGNFPGRFSGRQFSNSRSEMNVSTLELGDSALYLCASSRSAGGINEQFFGPGTRLTVL.